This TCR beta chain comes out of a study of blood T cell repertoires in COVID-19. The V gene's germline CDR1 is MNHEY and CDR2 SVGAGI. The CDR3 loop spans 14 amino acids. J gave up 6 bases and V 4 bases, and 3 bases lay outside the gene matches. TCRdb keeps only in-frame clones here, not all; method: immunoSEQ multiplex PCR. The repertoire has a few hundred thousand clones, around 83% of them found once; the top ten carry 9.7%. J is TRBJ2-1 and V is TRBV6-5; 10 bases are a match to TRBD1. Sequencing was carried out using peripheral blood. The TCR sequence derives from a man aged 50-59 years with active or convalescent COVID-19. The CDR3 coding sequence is TGTGCCAGCAGTTGGAGGACAGGGGGCAATGAGCAGTTCTTC. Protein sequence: CASSWRTGGNEQFF.